This T cell receptor (beta chain) was recorded in a study of T cell responses to AZD1222 COVID-19 vaccine. As for the study in general: Pooling was applied to second doses at about 4 or about 12 weeks.

Sequencing used immunoSEQ multiplex PCR; TCRdb keeps in-frame clones, though not all of them. The sample has some 140,000 clones; approximately 90% are singletons. The germline CDR1 and CDR2 sequences are MNHEY and SVGAGI. V was pared by 6 bases and J by 4 bases, with 10 bases of the junction left unmatched. The CDR3 spans 15 residues. Study results and limitations: Seropositivity was recorded at baseline in only a handful of AZD1222 recipients. Most donors were white British, females outnumbered males, and clonal diversity was possibly underestimated. All repertoire sampling was performed exclusively after the peak T cell response.

Concerning this clone itself: Its antigen is unidentified.

The TCR was taken from an adult in good health. The chain has TRBV6-5 and TRBJ2-7; 9 bases fit TRBD1. Sequenced here: peripheral blood, sampled on day 0 of AZD1222 vaccination. CDR3 coding DNA: TGTGCCAGCAGCCAGGAACAGGGGGCCCAGTACGAGCAGTACTTC. As protein: CASSQEQGAQYEQYF.